The T cell receptor beta chain described here comes from a study of cytomegalovirus exposure and HLA in healthy donors. About the research overall: An early release of data contained roughly 86 million unique TCRs, which came from HLA-typed donors. Study-level results: Later work found that TCR association rates differed between HLA loci; DRB1 had the most and HLA-C the fewest. Accurate prediction of HLA-A and HLA-B alleles (for most subjects) was reportedly achieved from TCR beta sequences.

This PCR relied on a set of 60 Vbeta primers and 13 Jbeta primers. Assay: immunoSEQ multiplex PCR; the TCRdb copy retains only in-frame clones and omits some. This sample's table has about 100,000 clones. A word on this clone: Its antigen is unidentified.

Each donor's status was that of a healthy bone marrow donor. The germline gives CDR1 SGHAT, CDR2 FQDESV (reference sequence). V was trimmed by 5 bases and J by 3 bases, leaving 17 bases between them. This CDR3 has 16 residues. Sequencing used PBMCs. The V gene is TRBV11-1, the J gene TRBJ2-1; D possibly corresponds to TRBD1 (8 bases). This clonotype was sampled from a girl aged 10-17 years in good health and CMV-seropositive. The CDR3 DNA is TGTGCCAGCAGCCCCGCCAACAGGGGGGGCTACAATGAGCAGTTCTTC. It specifies CASSPANRGGYNEQFF.